These 14 T cell receptor beta chains originate from one sample sequenced in a study of blood T cell repertoires in COVID-19. Profiled with immunoSEQ multiplex PCR; TCRdb holds only in-frame clones, not every one. The data hold roughly 200,000 clones, with about 85% observed a single time. Sequencing was done on a sample of peripheral blood. These receptors originate from a man in his 60s with active or convalescent COVID-19.

This chain connects TRBV24-1 to TRBJ2-1; TRBD1 agrees at 8 bases. The ends lost 3 bases at V and 5 bases at J; junction bases unmatched: 2. This CDR3 region has 14 residues. Germline values: CDR1 KGHDR, CDR2 SFDVKD. DNA for the CDR3: TGTGCCACCAGTGATCCGGGACAGGACAATGAGCAGTTCTTC. It codes for CATSDPGQDNEQFF.

This clone was seen a few times. The chain combines TRBV7-3 with TRBJ1-3, with 11 bases identical to TRBD1. Germline V lookup: CDR1 SGHTA, CDR2 FQGTGA. The CDR3 extends over 16 amino acids. V was pared by 1 base and J by 7 bases, with 6 bases of the junction left unmatched. DNA for the CDR3: TGTGCCAGCAGCTTAAAAGGGACAGGGGGATTGAACACCATATATTTT. Translation gives CASSLKGTGGLNTIYF.

The chain recombines TRBV5-6 with TRBJ1-2; 7 nucleotides align to TRBD1. Germline V gene sequence: CDR1 SGHDT, CDR2 YYEEEE. The CDR3 is 13 amino acids. The ends lost 4 bases at V and 8 bases at J; junction bases unmatched: 8. CDR3 loop: CASSVSQGEGYTF. CDR3 bases: TGTGCCAGCAGCGTTTCCCAGGGGGAAGGCTACACCTTC.

V is TRBV10-3 and J is TRBJ1-1, with D hard to call. Germline CDR1 ENHRY, CDR2 SYGVKD. The CDR3 loop spans 13 amino acids. Trimming stripped 10 bases from V and 4 bases from J, with 16 bases between. This CDR3 is CATRLGGSTEAFF. In DNA form, the CDR3 reads TGTGCCACTCGGTTAGGTGGGAGCACTGAAGCTTTCTTT.

This clone was observed a single time. The chain links TRBV4-2 to TRBJ2-2; TRBD1 is a possible D gene (6 bases). This CDR3 has 18 amino acids. Germline CDR1 and CDR2: LGHNA and YNFKEQ. Trimming removed 0 bases from V and 7 bases from J, with 21 bases in between. CDR3 sequence reads: CASSQEAEGQLRGGELFF. CDR3 in DNA: TGTGCCAGCAGCCAAGAGGCGGAAGGACAGCTCCGCGGCGGGGAGCTGTTTTTT.

The chain joins TRBV27 to TRBJ1-6; D may be TRBD1 (6 bases). Germline-derived CDR1 and CDR2 are MNHEY and SMNVEV (reference sequence). The V end was cut by 5 bases, the J end by 1 base, with 15 bases between. This CDR3 contains 17 residues. CDR3 loop: CASSPGTPISYNSPLHF. CDR3 nucleotide sequence: TGTGCCAGCAGTCCAGGGACACCTATTTCCTATAATTCACCCCTCCACTTT.

J is TRBJ1-1 and V is TRBV6-6; 11 bases agree with TRBD1. The trim removed 1 base at V and 10 bases at J, leaving 2 bases unmatched. The germline CDR1 and CDR2 sequences are MNHNY and SVGAGI (reference sequence). This CDR3 spans 13 amino acids. CDR3 sequence reads: CASSYWGQGGAFF. The CDR3 DNA follows: TGTGCCAGCAGTTACTGGGGACAGGGGGGAGCTTTCTTT.

This sequence joins TRBV19 and TRBJ2-7; 10 positions agree with TRBD1. Germline assignment: CDR1 LNHDA and CDR2 SQIVND (reference sequence). The CDR3 length is 15 residues. V trimming: 6 bases; J trimming: 5 bases; junction bases outside the gene matches: 10. Here the CDR3 DNA reads TGTGCCAGTAGCAACCCGGGACAGGGGCACAACGAGCAGTACTTC. It yields the protein CASSNPGQGHNEQYF.

The chain combines TRBV29-1 with TRBJ2-3, with TRBD2 matching over 14 bases. This CDR3 contains 17 residues. Germline trimming cut 6 bases from V and 0 bases from J; bases unmatched to any gene: 8. In germline, CDR1 is SQVTM, CDR2 ANQGSEA. The CDR3 loop reads CSVDTGTSGGSTDTQYF. The DNA of the CDR3 is TGCAGCGTGGACACCGGGACTAGCGGGGGTAGCACAGATACGCAGTATTTT.

The rearrangement joins TRBV15 to TRBJ1-2; 8 nucleotides match TRBD1. The CDR3 is 13 residues long. In germline, CDR1 is LNHNV, CDR2 YYDKDF (reference sequence). Trimming at V came to 6 bases and at J to 8 bases, leaving 8 bases not matched to a gene. The CDR3 reads CATRATGGGGYTF. The CDR3 bases are TGTGCCACCAGAGCTACAGGGGGTGGGGGCTACACCTTC.

In DNA form, the CDR3 reads TGTGCCAGCAGCCTACAGGGACAGGGATCTGGCTACACCTTC. Protein sequence: CASSLQGQGSGYTF. This chain joins TRBV7-2 and TRBJ1-2, with 9 bases lining up with TRBD1. Trimming at V came to 5 bases and at J to 7 bases, leaving 8 bases not matched to a gene. There are 14 residues in the CDR3. The germline gives CDR1 SGHTA, CDR2 FQGNSA.

The chain has TRBV5-1 and TRBJ2-5, with 7 bases that match TRBD2. Germline values: CDR1 SGHRS, CDR2 YFSETQ. Losses at the gene ends were 7 bases for V and 1 base for J; bases not matched to a gene: 7. The CDR3 contains 14 residues. CDR3 bases: TGCGCCAGCCAGGCCGGGGGGACCCAAGAGACCCAGTACTTC. It encodes CASQAGGTQETQYF.

The rearrangement uses TRBV3-1 (or the pseudogene TRBV3-2) and TRBJ2-2, with TRBD2 matching over 10 bases. V gave up 5 bases and J gave up 4 bases; unmatched junction bases: 10. The CDR3 loop spans 17 amino acids. Germline CDR1 reads LGHDT; CDR2 reads YNNKEL (reference sequence). The chain's CDR3 is CASSLVKRGGLTGELFF. In DNA, the CDR3 is TGTGCCAGCAGCTTAGTAAAGCGGGGGGGCCTCACCGGGGAGCTGTTTTTT.

This clone was recorded once. The CDR3 here is CASSYSVGRGYTF. The DNA for the CDR3 is TGTGCCAGCAGTTACTCTGTCGGTCGGGGCTACACCTTC. The chain joins TRBV6-5 to TRBJ1-2; no firm D call. The germline V gene has CDR1 MNHEY and CDR2 SVGAGI. The CDR3 has 13 residues. Trimming took 0 bases from V and 8 from J, leaving 10 bases between them.